This entry concerns a single T cell receptor beta chain. Its cognate antigen has yet to be identified. No much larger clone is present one base from it, and per-base qualities are unavailable. Patients with autoimmune disease history or receiving systemic immunosuppression were excluded from the trial. In every dose cohort, peripheral blood was drawn for TCR sequencing at baseline, cycle 4 day 1, and cycle 7 day 1. Samples were obtained from an open-label, multicenter, first-in-human phase I dose-escalation trial of ivuxolimab. The trial enrolled adults with locally advanced or metastatic head and neck squamous cell, hepatocellular, melanoma or renal cell carcinoma. Before TCR sequencing, CD4+ T cells and CD8+ T cells from peripheral blood were sorted into separate populations. CDR1 and CDR2 were assigned from the germline V gene as MNHEY and SVGAGI. V and J are truncated by 0 bases and 5 bases respectively, leaving an intervening sequence of 13 bases. The CDR3, cysteine through phenylalanine, is 15 amino acids long. The CDR3 DNA has 45 bases and is translated from base 1.

Genomic DNA was extracted from sorted cells for sequencing of the TCRbeta CDR3 region. TCRbeta CDR3 regions were sequenced using the immunoSEQ Assay. The immuneACCESS repertoire file appears here via TCRdb, limited to in-frame rearrangements. These files lack a portion of the clones; in checked studies, under half of the deficit traces to unresolved V genes, and the cause of the others is not known. The sample table holds tens of thousands of clones, of which 79% were seen once. Less than 2.5% of the sample goes to the ten largest clones. The sample originates from a study of OX40 agonist ivuxolimab in advanced cancers. Concerning the study at large: Ivuxolimab was a fully human IgG2 agonistic monoclonal antibody targeting the costimulatory receptor OX40 (CD134). Of the roughly 51 patients in dose escalation, 19 had hepatocellular carcinoma, roughly 15 had melanoma, 9 had renal cell carcinoma and 9 had head and neck cancer. The dose-escalation cohort was about 87% male with a mean age of 60 years, ranging from roughly 20 to 80. The paper covers the monotherapy dose-escalation part of the phase I ivuxolimab trial, which included N of about 51 patients. Three dose-escalation patients achieved partial responses, one with hepatocellular carcinoma and two with cutaneous melanoma. Prior anti-PD-1, anti-PD-L1 or anti-CTLA-4 therapy was permitted, and checkpoint inhibitors had been received by around 40% of dose-escalation patients. The purpose of peripheral TCRbeta sequencing was to test whether ivuxolimab changed TCR sequence diversity and led to clonal T-cell expansion. Intravenous ivuxolimab was administered to patients every 2 weeks at six dose levels: 0.01, 0.1, 0.3, 1.5, 3 and 10 mg/kg. What the study reported, not specific to this receptor: In the 0.1-3.0 mg/kg groups, partial responders had among the lowest normalized peripheral clonal expansion, particularly in CD8+ T cells. Clonal expansion of both CD4+ and CD8+ blood T cells was observed from baseline to week 6 at doses 0.1 to 3.0 mg/kg. Low levels of normalized T-cell clonal expansion were also seen in some nonresponding patients. On average, CD8+ T cells showed more expanded clones than CD4+ T cells after ivuxolimab. The antigen specificity of the peripheral T cells that underwent clonal expansion was not determined.

The sequence was collected from an adult with an advanced solid tumor such as melanoma, head and neck, liver or kidney cancer. Sequences were derived from CD4+ or CD8+ T cells sorted from blood, sampled in a trial of the OX40 agonist ivuxolimab. Rearrangement joined TRBV6-5 to TRBJ2-5, with no reliable assignment of the D segment. The encoded CDR3 is CASSYSSSPSETQYF. The DNA reads TGTGCCAGCAGTTACTCGAGCTCCCCAAGTGAGACCCAGTACTTC.